This record looks at one T cell receptor (beta chain) sequence and its context. The antigen is unknown. The data belong to a study of cytomegalovirus exposure and HLA in healthy donors. Findings and limits, study-wide: Donors were assumed by presence/absence analyses to have roughly uniform sequencing depth. According to an earlier analysis, most TCR beta V segments yielded productive rearrangements about 90% or about 30% of the time.

Researchers ran the PCR with 60 Vbeta and 13 Jbeta primers. The repertoire was sequenced with immunoSEQ multiplex PCR; TCRdb's copy has only in-frame clones and lacks some. The profile covers about 100,000 clones, with around four fifths appearing a single time and roughly 8% taken by the ten largest. The CDR3 has 17 amino acids. Trimming removed 4 bases from V and 1 base from J; junction bases left unmatched: 13. Germline-derived CDR1 and CDR2 are SGHRS and YFSETQ. The sample taken for sequencing was PBMCs. J is TRBJ2-5 and V is TRBV5-1; TRBD1 matches at 7 bases. The clonotype comes from a man aged 25-45 years in good health and CMV-seronegative. The CDR3 DNA reads TGCGCCAGCAGCCCGATACAGGGGCCACGACGCCAAGAGACCCAGTACTTC. The encoded protein is CASSPIQGPRRQETQYF.